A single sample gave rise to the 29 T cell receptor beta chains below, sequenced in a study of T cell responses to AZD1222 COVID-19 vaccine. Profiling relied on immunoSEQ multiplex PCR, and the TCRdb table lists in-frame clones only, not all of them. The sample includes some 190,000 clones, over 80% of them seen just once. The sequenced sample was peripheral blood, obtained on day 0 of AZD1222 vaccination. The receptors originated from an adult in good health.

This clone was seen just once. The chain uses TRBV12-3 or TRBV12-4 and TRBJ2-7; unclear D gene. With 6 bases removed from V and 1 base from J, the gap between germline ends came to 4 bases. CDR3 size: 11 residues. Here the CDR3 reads CASSNSYEQYF. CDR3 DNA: TGTGCCAGCAGCAATTCCTACGAGCAGTACTTC.

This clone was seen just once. The CDR3 sequence: CASSQEPRENQPQHF. For the CDR3, the DNA is TGCGCCAGCAGCCAAGAACCGAGGGAAAATCAGCCCCAGCATTTT. The gene calls are TRBV4-3 and TRBJ1-5; D remains unclear. This CDR3 has 15 residues. V shed 0 bases and J shed 4 bases, with 10 bases lying between them. Germline values: CDR1 LGHNA, CDR2 YSLEER.

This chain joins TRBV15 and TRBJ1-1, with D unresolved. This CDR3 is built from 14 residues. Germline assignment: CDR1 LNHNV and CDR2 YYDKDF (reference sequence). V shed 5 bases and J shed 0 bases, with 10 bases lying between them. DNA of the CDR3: TGTGCCACCAGCCTGGAGCGTATGAACACTGAAGCTTTCTTT. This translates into CATSLERMNTEAFF.

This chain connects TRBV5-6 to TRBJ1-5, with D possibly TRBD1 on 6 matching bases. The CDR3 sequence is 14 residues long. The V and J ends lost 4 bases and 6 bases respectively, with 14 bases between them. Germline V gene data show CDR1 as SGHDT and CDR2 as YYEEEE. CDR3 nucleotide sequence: TGTGCCAGCAGCCGTGGACAGTCTTCTCAGCCCCAGCATTTT. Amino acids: CASSRGQSSQPQHF.

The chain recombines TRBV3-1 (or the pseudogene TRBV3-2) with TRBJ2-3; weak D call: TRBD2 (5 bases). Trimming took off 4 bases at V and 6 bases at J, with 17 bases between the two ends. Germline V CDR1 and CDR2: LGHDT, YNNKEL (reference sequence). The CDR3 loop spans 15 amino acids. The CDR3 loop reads CASSPRGPNADTQYF. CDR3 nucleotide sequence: TGTGCCAGCAGCCCTCGGGGTCCCAATGCGGATACGCAGTATTTT.

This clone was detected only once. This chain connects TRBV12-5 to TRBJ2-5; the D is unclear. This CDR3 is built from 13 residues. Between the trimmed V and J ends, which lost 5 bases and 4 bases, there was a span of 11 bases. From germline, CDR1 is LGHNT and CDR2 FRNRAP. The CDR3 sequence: CASGPGLTETQYF. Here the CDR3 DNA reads TGTGCTAGTGGTCCGGGTTTAACAGAGACCCAGTACTTC. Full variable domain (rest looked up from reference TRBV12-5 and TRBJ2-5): DARVTQTPRHKVTEMGQEVTMRCQPILGHNTVFWYRQTMMQGLELLAYFRNRAPLDDSGMPKDRFSAEMPDATLATLKIQPSEPRDSAVYFCASGPGLTETQYFGPGTRLLVL.

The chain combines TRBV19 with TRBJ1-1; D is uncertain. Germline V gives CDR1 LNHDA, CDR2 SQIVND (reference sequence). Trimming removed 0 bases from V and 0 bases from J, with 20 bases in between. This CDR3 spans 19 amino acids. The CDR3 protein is CASSIDRRWVGNMNTEAFF. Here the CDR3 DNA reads TGTGCCAGTAGTATAGATCGGAGATGGGTCGGCAACATGAACACTGAAGCTTTCTTT.

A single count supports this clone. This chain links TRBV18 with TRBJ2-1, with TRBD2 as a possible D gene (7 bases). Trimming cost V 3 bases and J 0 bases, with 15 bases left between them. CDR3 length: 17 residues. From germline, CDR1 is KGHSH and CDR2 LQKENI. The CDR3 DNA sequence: TGTGCCAGCTCACCGCCTACGGGGGGCCTCTCCTACAATGAGCAGTTCTTC. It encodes CASSPPTGGLSYNEQFF.

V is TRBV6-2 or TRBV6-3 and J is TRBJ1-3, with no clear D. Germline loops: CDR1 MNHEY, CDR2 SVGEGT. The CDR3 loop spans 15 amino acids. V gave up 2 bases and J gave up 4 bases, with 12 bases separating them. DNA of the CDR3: TGTGCCAGCAGTTACGTTAGTTGGACCGGAAACACCATATATTTT. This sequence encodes CASSYVSWTGNTIYF.

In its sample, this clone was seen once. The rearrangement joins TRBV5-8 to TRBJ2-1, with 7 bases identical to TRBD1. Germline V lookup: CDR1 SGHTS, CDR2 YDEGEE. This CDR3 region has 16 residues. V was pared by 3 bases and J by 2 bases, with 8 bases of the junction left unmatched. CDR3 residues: CASSWDPGGPYNEQFF. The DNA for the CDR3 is TGTGCCAGCAGCTGGGACCCAGGGGGACCCTACAATGAGCAGTTCTTC. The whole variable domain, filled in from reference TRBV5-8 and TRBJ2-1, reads EAGVTQSPTHLIKTRGQQATLRCSPISGHTSVYWYQQALGLGLQFLLWYDEGEERNRGNFPPRFSGRQFPNYSSELNVNALELEDSALYLCASSWDPGGPYNEQFFGPGTRLTVL.

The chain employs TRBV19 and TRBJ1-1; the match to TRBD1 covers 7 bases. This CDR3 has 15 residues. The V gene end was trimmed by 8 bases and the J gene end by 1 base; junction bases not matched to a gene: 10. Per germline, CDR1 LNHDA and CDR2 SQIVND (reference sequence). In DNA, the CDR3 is TGTGCCAGTCAGACAGGGTCATCGCCGAACACTGAAGCTTTCTTT. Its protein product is CASQTGSSPNTEAFF.

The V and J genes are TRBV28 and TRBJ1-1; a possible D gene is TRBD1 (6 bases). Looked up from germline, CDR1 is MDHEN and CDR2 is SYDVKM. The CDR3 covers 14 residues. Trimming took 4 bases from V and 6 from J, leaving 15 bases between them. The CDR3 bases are TGTGCCAGCAGTTCGCAGGGGAAGTGGCCTGAAGCTTTCTTT. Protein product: CASSSQGKWPEAFF.

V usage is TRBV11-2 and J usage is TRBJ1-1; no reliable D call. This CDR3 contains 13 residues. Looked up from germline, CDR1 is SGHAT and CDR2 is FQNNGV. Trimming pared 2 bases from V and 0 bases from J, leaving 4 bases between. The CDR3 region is CASSLQVNTEAFF. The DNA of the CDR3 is TGTGCCAGCAGCTTACAGGTGAACACTGAAGCTTTCTTT. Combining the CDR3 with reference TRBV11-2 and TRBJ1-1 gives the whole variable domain EAGVAQSPRYKIIEKRQSVAFWCNPISGHATLYWYQQILGQGPKLLIQFQNNGVVDDSQLPKDRFSAERLKGVDSTLKIQPAKLEDSAVYLCASSLQVNTEAFFGQGTRLTVV.

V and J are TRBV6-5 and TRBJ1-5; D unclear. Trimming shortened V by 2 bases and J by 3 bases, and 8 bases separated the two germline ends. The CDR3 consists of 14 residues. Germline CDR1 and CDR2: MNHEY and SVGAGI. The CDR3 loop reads CASSYGPFNQPQHF. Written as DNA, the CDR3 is TGTGCCAGCAGTTACGGACCCTTCAATCAGCCCCAGCATTTT.

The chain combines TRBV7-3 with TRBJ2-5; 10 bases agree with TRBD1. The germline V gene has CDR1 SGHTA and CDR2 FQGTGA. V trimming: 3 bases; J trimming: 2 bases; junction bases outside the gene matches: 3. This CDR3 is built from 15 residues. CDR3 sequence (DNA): TGTGCCAGCAGCTTGGACAGGGGGGTTCAAGAGACCCAGTACTTC. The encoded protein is CASSLDRGVQETQYF.

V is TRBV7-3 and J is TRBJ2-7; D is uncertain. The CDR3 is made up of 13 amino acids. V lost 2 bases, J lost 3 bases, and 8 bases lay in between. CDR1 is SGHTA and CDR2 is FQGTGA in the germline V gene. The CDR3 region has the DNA TGTGCCAGCAGCTTAGGGCAGAACTACGAGCAGTACTTC. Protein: CASSLGQNYEQYF.

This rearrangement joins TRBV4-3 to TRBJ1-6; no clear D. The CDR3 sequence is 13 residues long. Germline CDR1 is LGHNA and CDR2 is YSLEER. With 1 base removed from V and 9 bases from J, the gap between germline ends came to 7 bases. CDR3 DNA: TGCGCCAGCAGCCAAGTCGGTGTTTCACCCCTCCACTTT. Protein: CASSQVGVSPLHF.

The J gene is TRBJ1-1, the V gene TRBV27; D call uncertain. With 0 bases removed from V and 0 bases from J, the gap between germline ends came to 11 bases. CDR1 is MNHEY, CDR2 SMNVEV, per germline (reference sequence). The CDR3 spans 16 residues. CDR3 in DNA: TGTGCCAGCAGTTTATCGATCGCCAGCCTGAACACTGAAGCTTTCTTT. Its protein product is CASSLSIASLNTEAFF.

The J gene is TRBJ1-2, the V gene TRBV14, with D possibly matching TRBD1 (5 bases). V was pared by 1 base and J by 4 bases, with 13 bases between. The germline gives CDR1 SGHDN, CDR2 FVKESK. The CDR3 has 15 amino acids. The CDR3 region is CASSQGDGAPYGYTF. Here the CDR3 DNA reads TGTGCCAGCAGCCAAGGGGACGGAGCCCCCTATGGCTACACCTTC. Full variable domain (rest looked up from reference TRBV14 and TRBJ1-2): EAGVTQFPSHSVIEKGQTVTLRCDPISGHDNLYWYRRVMGKEIKFLLHFVKESKQDESGMPNNRFLAERTGGTYSTLKVQPAELEDSGVYFCASSQGDGAPYGYTFGSGTRLTVV.

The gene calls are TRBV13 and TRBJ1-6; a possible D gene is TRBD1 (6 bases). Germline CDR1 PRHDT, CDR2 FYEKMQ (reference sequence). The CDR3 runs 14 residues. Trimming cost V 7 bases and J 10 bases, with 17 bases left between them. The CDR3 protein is CASTLGGGGSPLHF. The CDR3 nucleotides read TGTGCCAGCACTCTAGGGGGGGGAGGGTCACCCCTCCACTTT.

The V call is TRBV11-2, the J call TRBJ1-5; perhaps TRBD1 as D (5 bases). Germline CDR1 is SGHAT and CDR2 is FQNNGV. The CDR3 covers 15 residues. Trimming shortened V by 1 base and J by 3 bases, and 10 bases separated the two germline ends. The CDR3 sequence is CASSLGGVSNQPQHF. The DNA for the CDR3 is TGTGCCAGCAGCTTAGGGGGCGTCTCCAATCAGCCCCAGCATTTT.

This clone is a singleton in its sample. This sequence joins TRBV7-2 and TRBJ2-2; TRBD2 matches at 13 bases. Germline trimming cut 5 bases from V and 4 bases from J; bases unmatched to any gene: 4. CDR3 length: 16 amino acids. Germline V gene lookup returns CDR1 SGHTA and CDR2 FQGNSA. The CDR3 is CASSPGLAGVTGELFF. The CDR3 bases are TGTGCCAGCAGCCCAGGACTAGCGGGGGTCACCGGGGAGCTGTTTTTT.

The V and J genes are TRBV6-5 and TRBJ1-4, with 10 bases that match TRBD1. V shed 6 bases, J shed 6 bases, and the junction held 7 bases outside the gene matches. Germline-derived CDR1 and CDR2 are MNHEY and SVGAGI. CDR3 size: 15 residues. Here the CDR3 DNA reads TGTGCCAGCAGAAACGGACAGGGGGGGGATGAAAAACTGTTTTTT. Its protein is CASRNGQGGDEKLFF.

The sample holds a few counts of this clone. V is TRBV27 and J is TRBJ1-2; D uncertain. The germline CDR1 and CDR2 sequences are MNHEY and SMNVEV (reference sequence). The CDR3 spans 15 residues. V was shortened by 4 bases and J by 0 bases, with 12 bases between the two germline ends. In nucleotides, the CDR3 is TGTGCCAGCAGTTCCATGACAAGCACTAACTATGGCTACACCTTC. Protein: CASSSMTSTNYGYTF.

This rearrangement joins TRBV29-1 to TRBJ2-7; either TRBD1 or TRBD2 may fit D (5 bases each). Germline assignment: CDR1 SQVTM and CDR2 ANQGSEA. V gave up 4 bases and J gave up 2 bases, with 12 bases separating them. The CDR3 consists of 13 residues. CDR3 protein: CSVVGHGAYEQYF. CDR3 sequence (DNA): TGCAGCGTTGTTGGACACGGGGCCTACGAGCAGTACTTC.

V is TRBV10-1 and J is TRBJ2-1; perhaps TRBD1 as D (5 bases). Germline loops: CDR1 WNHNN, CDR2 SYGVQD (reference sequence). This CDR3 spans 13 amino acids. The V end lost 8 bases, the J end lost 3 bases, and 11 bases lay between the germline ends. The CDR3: CASSRGGYNEQFF. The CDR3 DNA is TGCGCCAGCTCTAGGGGTGGCTACAATGAGCAGTTCTTC.

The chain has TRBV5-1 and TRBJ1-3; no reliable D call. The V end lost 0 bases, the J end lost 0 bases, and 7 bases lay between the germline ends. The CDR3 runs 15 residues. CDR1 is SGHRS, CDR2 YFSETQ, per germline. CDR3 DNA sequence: TGCGCCAGCAGCTTGGGACACGGCTCTGGAAACACCATATATTTT. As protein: CASSLGHGSGNTIYF.

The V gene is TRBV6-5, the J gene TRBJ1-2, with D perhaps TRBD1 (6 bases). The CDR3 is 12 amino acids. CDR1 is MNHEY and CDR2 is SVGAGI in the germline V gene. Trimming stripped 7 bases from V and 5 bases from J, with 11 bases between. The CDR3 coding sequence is TGTGCCAGCACCCAAGGACAGTATGGCTACACCTTC. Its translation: CASTQGQYGYTF.

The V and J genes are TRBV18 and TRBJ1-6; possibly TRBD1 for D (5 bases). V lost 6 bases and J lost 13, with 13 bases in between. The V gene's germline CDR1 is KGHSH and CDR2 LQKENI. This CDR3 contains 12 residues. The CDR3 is CASSYDRDPLHF. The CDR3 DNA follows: TGTGCCAGCTCGTACGACCGGGACCCCCTCCACTTT.